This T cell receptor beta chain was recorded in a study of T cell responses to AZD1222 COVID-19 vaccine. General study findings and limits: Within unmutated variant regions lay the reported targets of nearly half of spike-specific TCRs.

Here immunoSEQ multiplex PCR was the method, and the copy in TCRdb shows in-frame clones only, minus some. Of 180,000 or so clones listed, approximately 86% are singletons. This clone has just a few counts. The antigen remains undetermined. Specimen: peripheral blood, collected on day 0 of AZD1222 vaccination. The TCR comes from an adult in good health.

The CDR3 is CASSPNRGGEKLFF. CDR3 DNA sequence: TGTGCCAGCAGCCCCAACAGGGGCGGTGAAAAACTGTTTTTT. This chain uses TRBV7-2 with TRBJ1-4; 7 nucleotides align to TRBD1. This CDR3 spans 14 amino acids. Germline assignment: CDR1 SGHTA and CDR2 FQGNSA. The J segment lost 7 bases and the V segment lost 5 bases, leaving 7 bases of the junction unmatched. Full variable domain (missing parts from reference TRBV7-2 and TRBJ1-4): GAGVSQSPSNKVTEKGKDVELRCDPISGHTALYWYRQSLGQGLEFLIYFQGNSAPDKSGLPSDRFSAERTGGSVSTLTIQRTQQEDSAVYLCASSPNRGGEKLFFGSGTQLSVL.